The source of this T cell receptor beta chain is a study of blood T cell repertoires in COVID-19. As originally analysed: Scientists estimated how many nucleated cells there were by amplifying reference gene primers. Sequencing was performed with immunoSEQ multiplex PCR; in TCRdb, only in-frame clones are kept and a portion is missing. V and J calls and clone size follow that table, whereas D and trimming were derived from the DNA. The data hold approximately 270,000 clones, with 70% to 90% observed a single time. The Seattle site enrolled patients during active infection and followed them longitudinally. Sequencing was carried out using peripheral blood. This TCR derives from a human donor with COVID-19, enrolled during active disease. The donor label of this sample is uncertain.

The CDR3: CASSQGGGTDTQYF. CDR3 sequence (DNA): TGCGCCAGCAGCCAAGGCGGTGGCACAGATACGCAGTATTTT. This chain uses TRBV5-1 with TRBJ2-3; D gene uncertain. This CDR3 comprises 14 residues. V was pared by 4 bases and J by 1 base, with 10 bases between. From germline, CDR1 is SGHRS and CDR2 YFSETQ.